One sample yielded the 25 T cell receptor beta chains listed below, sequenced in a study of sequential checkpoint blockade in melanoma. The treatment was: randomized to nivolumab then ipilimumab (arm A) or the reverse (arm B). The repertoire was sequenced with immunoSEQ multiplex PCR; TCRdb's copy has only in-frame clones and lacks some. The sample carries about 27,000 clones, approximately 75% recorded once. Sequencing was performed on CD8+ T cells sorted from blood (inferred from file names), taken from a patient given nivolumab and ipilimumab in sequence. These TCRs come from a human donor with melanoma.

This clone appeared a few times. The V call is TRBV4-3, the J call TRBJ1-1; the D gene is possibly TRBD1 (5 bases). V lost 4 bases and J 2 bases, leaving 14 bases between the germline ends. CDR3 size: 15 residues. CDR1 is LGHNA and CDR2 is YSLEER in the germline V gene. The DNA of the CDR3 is TGCGCCAGCAGCCGGTCAGGGAGGGGAAACACTGAAGCTTTCTTT. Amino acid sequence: CASSRSGRGNTEAFF.

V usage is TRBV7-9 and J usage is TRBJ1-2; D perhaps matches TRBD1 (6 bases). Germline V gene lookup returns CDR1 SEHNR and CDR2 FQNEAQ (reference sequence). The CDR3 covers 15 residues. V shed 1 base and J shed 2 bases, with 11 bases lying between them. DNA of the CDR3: TGTGCCAGCAGCTTAGTACAGGGTCGAAACTATGGCTACACCTTC. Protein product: CASSLVQGRNYGYTF.

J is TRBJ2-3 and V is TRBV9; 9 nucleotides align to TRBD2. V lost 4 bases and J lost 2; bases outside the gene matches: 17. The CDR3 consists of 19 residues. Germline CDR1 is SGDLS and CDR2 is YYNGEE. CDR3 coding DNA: TGTGCCAGCAGCCTAAGAGGAAATAGCGGGGGAACTAACACAGATACGCAGTATTTT. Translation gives CASSLRGNSGGTNTDTQYF.

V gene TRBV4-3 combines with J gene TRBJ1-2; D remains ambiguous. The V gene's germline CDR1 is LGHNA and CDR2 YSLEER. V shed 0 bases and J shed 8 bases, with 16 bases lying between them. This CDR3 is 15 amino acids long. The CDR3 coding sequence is TGCGCCAGCAGCCAAGAGGCGACGGGTGGGTACGGCTACACCTTC. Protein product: CASSQEATGGYGYTF.

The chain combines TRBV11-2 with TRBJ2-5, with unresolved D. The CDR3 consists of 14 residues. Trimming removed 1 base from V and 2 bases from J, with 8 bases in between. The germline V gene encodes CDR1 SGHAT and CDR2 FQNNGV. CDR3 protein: CASSLGAGQETQYF. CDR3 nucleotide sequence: TGTGCCAGCAGCTTAGGGGCAGGACAAGAGACCCAGTACTTC.

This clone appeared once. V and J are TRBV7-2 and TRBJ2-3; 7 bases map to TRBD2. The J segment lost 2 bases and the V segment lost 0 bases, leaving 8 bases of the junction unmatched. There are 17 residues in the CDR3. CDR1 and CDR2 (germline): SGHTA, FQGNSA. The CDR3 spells CASSLANRLANTDTQYF. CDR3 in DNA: TGTGCCAGCAGCTTAGCGAATCGACTAGCCAACACAGATACGCAGTATTTT.

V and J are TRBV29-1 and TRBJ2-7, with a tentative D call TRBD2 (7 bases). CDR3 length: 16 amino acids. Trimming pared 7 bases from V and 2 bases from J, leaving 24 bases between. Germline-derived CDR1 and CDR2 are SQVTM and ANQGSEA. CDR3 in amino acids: CSAVGGAVGGTYEQYF. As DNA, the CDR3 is TGCAGCGCCGTGGGGGGGGCCGTTGGGGGGACCTACGAGCAGTACTTC.

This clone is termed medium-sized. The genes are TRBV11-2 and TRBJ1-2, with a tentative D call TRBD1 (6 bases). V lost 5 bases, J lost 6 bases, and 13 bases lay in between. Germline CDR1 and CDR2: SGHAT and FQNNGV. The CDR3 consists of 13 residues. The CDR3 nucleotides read TGTGCCAGCAGCCCGCGGACAGTTAATGGCTACACCTTC. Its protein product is CASSPRTVNGYTF.

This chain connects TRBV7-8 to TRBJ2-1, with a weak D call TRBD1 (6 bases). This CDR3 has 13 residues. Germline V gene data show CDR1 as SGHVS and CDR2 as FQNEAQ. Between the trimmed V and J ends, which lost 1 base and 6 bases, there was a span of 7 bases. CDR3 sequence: CASSLGGGNEQFF. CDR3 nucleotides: TGTGCCAGCAGCTTAGGAGGGGGCAATGAGCAGTTCTTC.

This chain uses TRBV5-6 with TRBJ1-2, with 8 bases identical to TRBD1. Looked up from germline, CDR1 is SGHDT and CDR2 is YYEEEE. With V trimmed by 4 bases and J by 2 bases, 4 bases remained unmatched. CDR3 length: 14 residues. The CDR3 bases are TGTGCCAGCAGCCCTGGACAGGGAAACTATGGCTACACCTTC. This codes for CASSPGQGNYGYTF.

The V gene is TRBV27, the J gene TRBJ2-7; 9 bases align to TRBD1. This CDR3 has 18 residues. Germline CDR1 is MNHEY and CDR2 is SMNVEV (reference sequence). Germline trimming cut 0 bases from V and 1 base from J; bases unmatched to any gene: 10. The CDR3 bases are TGTGCCAGCAGTTTATCGACCCCTACACAGGGGGCTTCCTACGAGCAGTACTTC. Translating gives CASSLSTPTQGASYEQYF.

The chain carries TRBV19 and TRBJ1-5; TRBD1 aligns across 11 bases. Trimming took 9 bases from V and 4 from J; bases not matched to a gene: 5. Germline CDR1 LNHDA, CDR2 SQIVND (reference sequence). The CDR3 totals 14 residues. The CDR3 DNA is TGTGCCAGCAGGACAGGGGGCGGGAATCAGCCCCAGCATTTT. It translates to CASRTGGGNQPQHF.

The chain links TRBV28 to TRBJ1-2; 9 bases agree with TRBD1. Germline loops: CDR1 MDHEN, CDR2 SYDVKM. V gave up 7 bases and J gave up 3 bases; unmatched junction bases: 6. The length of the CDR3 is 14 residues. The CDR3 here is CASILRTGDYGYTF. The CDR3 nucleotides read TGTGCCAGCATTCTAAGGACAGGGGACTATGGCTACACCTTC.

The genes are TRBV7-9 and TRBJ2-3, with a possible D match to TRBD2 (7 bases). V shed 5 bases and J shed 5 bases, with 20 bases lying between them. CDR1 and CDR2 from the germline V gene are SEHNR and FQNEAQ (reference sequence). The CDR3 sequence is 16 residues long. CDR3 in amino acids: CASSPSQSGGLDTQYF. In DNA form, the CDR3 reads TGTGCCAGCAGCCCATCCCAGTCGGGGGGCTTAGATACGCAGTATTTT.

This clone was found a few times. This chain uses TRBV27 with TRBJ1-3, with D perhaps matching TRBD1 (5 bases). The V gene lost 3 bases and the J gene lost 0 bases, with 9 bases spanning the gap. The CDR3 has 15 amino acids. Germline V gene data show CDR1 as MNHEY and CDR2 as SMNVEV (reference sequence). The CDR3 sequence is CASSFNRNSGNTIYF. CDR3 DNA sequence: TGTGCCAGCAGTTTTAACAGGAACTCTGGAAACACCATATATTTT.

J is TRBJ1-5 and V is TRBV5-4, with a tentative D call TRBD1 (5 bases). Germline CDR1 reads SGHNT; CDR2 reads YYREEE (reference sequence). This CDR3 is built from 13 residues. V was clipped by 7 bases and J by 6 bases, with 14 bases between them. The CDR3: CASGGGVGQPQHF. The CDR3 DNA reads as TGTGCCAGCGGGGGAGGGGTCGGTCAGCCCCAGCATTTT.

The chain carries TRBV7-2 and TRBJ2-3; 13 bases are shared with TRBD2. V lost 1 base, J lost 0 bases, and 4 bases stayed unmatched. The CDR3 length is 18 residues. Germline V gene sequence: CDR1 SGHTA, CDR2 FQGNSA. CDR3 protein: CASSLGLAGGQSTDTQYF. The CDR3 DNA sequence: TGTGCCAGCAGCTTAGGACTAGCGGGGGGTCAAAGCACAGATACGCAGTATTTT.

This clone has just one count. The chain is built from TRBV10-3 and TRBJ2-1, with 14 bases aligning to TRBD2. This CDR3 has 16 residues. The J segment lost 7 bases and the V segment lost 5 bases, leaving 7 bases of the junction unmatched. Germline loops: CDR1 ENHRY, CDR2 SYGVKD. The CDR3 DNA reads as TGTGCCATCAGTAGCTCGGGACTAGCGGGGGTGAATGAGCAGTTCTTC. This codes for CAISSSGLAGVNEQFF.

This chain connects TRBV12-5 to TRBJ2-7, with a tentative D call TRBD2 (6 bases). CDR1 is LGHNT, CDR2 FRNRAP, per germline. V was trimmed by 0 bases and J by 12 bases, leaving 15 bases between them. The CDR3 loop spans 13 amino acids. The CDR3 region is CASGLVLVLGRYF. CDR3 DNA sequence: TGTGCTAGTGGTTTGGTACTTGTCCTCGGGAGGTACTTC.

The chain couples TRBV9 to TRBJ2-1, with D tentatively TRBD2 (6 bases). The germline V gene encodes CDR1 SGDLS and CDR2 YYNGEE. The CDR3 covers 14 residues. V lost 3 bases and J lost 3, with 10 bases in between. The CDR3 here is CASSGGGFYNEQFF. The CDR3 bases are TGTGCCAGCAGCGGGGGAGGCTTCTACAATGAGCAGTTCTTC.

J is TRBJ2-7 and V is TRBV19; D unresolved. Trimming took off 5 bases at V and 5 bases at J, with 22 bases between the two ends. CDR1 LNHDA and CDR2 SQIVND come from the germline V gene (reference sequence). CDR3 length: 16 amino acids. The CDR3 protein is CASSPLVPNHPDEQYF. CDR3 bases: TGTGCCAGTAGTCCGTTAGTCCCGAACCACCCTGACGAGCAGTACTTC. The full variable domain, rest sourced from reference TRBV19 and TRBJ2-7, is DGGITQSPKYLFRKEGQNVTLSCEQNLNHDAMYWYRQDPGQGLRLIYYSQIVNDFQKGDIAEGYSVSREKKESFPLTVTSAQKNPTAFYLCASSPLVPNHPDEQYFGPGTRLTVT.

The CDR3 DNA follows: TGTGCCAGTTCCTTTTCGGGGACTGAAGCTTTCTTT. It translates to CASSFSGTEAFF. The chain joins TRBV19 to TRBJ1-1, with D unclear. The CDR3 runs 12 residues. Germline CDR1 and CDR2: LNHDA and SQIVND (reference sequence). Trimming stripped 8 bases from V and 5 bases from J, with 12 bases between.

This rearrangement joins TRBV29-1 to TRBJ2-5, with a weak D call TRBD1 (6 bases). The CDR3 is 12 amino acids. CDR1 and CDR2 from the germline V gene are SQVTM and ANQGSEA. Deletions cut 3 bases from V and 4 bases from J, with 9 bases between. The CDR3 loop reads CSVDRGLETQYF. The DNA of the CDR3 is TGCAGCGTTGACAGGGGTTTAGAGACCCAGTACTTC.

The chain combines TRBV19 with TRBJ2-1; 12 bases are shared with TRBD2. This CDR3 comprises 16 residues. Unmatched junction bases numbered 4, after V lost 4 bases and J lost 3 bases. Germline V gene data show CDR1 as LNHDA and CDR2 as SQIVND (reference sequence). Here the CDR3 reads CASSTLAGGLYNEQFF. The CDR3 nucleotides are TGTGCCAGTAGTACACTAGCGGGGGGACTCTACAATGAGCAGTTCTTC.

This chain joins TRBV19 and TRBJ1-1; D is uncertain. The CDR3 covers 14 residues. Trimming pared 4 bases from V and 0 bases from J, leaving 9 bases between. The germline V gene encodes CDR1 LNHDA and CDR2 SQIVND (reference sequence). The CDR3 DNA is TGTGCCAGTAGTAACCCAGGCCTGAACACTGAAGCTTTCTTT. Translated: CASSNPGLNTEAFF.